The TCR beta chain described here comes from a study of T cell clonotyping in hematopoietic cell transplantation. Study observations and caveats: Broader posttransplant TCR repertoire diversity was predicted by graft donor and pretransplant recipient Inverse Simpson Index values.

Clones were sequenced by immunoSEQ multiplex PCR, and TCRdb holds only the in-frame ones, with some missing. The sample carries approximately 8,700 clones, approximately 96% recorded once. The CDR3 is 14 residues long. Germline V gives CDR1 MDHEN, CDR2 SYDVKM. Germline trimming cut 5 bases from V and 13 bases from J; bases unmatched to any gene: 11. This clone showed up just once. As yet, its antigen is unknown. The chain recombines TRBV28 with TRBJ1-4; TRBD1 matches 9 bases. The receptor's source is a male patient between 60 and 69 years old who had an allogeneic stem cell transplant from a related donor, so the T cells may come from the graft donor. Some clones in this sample may be carry-over from other donors' samples. The sample here was peripheral blood mononuclear cells, taken 100 days after allogeneic stem cell transplant. The CDR3: CASSRGQGFFLLFF. As DNA, the CDR3 is TGTGCCAGCAGTCGAGGACAGGGGTTTTTTTTACTGTTTTTT.